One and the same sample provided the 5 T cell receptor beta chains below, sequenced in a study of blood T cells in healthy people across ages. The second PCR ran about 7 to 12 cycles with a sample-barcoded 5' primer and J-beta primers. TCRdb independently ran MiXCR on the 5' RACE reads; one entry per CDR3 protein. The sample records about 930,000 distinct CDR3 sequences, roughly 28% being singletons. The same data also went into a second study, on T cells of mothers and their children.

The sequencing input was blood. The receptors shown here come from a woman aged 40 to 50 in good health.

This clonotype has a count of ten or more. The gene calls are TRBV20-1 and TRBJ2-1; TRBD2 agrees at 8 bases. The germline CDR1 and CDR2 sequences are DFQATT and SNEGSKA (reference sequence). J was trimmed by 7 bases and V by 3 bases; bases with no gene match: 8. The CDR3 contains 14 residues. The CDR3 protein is CSARRGDPKNEQFF. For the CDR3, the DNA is TGCAGTGCTAGGCGGGGGGACCCTAAGAATGAGCAGTTCTTC.

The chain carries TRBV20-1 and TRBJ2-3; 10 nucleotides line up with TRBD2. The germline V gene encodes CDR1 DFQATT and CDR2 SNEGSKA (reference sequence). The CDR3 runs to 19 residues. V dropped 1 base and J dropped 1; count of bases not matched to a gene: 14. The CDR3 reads CSARVSGGAPEWGTDTQYF. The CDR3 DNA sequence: TGCAGTGCTAGAGTGAGCGGGGGGGCTCCCGAGTGGGGCACAGATACGCAGTATTTT.

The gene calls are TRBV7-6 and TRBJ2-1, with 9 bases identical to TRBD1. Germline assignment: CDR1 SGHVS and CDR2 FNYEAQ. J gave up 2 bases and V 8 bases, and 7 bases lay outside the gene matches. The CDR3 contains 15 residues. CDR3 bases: TGTGCCAGCGGCCTGGACAGGGGTACCTACAATGAGCAGTTCTTC. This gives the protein CASGLDRGTYNEQFF.

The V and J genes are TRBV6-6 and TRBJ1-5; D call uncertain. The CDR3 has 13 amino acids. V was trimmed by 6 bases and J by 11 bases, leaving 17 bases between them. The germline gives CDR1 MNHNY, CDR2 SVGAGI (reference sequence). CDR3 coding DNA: TGTGCCAGCAGCCCCCGTCTCCTCGGGGCCCAGCATTTT. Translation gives CASSPRLLGAQHF.

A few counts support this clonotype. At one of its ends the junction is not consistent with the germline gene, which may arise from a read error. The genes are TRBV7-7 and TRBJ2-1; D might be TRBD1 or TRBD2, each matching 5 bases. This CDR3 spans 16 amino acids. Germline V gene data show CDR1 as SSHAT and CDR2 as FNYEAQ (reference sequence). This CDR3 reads CASSLGDLSGGSEQFF. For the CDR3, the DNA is TGTGCTAGCAGCTTAGGGGATTTATCAGGTGGGAGTGAGCAGTTCTTC.